What follows describes a single T cell receptor beta chain. Its antigen is unknown. The same CDR3 is also encoded by other DNA sequences in this sample. The data stem from a study of shared clonotypes between healthy human individuals. Here immunoSEQ multiplex PCR was the method, and the copy in TCRdb shows in-frame clones only, minus some. The repertoire holds about 2 million clones, with about 95% as singletons. Germline lookup yields CDR1 SGHDT and CDR2 YYEEEE. CDR3 length equals 13 residues. Trimming removed 4 bases from V and 2 bases from J, with 9 bases in between. As defined, naive CD8 cells were CD45RO-negative and positively selected for CCR7, with terminally differentiated effector memory CD45RA+ cells excluded. Study-wide results and caveats: Some naive CD4 clonotypes, around 4.9%, turned up in common across a handful of donors. Donor scarcity curtailed the genetic and exposure-history diversity represented herein. Clonotypes which were not shared had lower generation probabilities than clonotypes that all four donors shared. Among donors, clonotype sharing was expected to be affected by sequencing depth.

The gene calls are TRBV5-6 and TRBJ1-2; D may be TRBD1 (5 bases). The material sequenced was naive CD8+ T cells sorted from blood. The receptor comes from a man between 18 and 35 years old in good health. The CDR3 sequence is CASSATANYGYTF. The CDR3 DNA follows: TGTGCCAGCAGCGCGACAGCGAACTATGGCTACACCTTC.